The rows below give T cell receptor beta chains drawn from one sample of a study of T cell repertoires in cytomegalovirus infection. TCRdb fed the reads into MiXCR, producing one record per CDR3 protein. The profile shows roughly 140,000 distinct CDR3 sequences, around 20% of them singletons. Sample: PBMCs. These TCRs come from a human donor in good health (CMV status not recorded). Some clones in this sample may be carry-over from other donors' samples. Each CDR3 is given with its conserved first and last residue. A D gene is named only where the DNA matches it firmly. Not every row has a clone size; where given, it reads once, few, many or a size class.

CDR3nt	CDR3aa	d_gene	v_gene	j_gene	abundance
TGCAGTGCTAGCAGGGATGTTAGGAACACTGAAGCTTTCTTT	CSASRDVRNTEAFF	-	TRBV20-1	TRBJ1-1	-
TGCAGTGCTATTCGGGACACTGAAGCTTTCTTT	CSAIRDTEAFF	-	TRBV20-1	TRBJ1-1	-
TGTGCCAGCAGTTTATGGGGAGGGGGAGAGACCCAGTACTTC	CASSLWGGGETQYF	-	TRBV28	TRBJ2-5	many
TGTGCCAGCCAGGGGGCCCGATACAATGAGCAGTTCTTC	CASQGARYNEQFF	TRBD1	TRBV7-8	TRBJ2-1	few
TGTGCCAGCAGCCAAGATGGTCGGGCTAACTATGGCTACACCTTC	CASSQDGRANYGYTF	-	TRBV4-2	TRBJ1-2	few
TGCAGCGTTGAAGATACCGAAACTGGGGCCAACGTCCTGACTTTC	CSVEDTETGANVLTF	-	TRBV29-1	TRBJ2-6	-
TGTGCCAGTAAGACCGTCGGGAGCAATCAGCCCCAGCATTTT	CASKTVGSNQPQHF	-	TRBV19	TRBJ1-5	-
TGTGCCAGCAGTTACTCGACTTCCGAGACTAGCGGGAGGACCGATACGCAGTATTTT	CASSYSTSETSGRTDTQYF	TRBD2	TRBV6-2/TRBV6-3	TRBJ2-3	few
TGTGCCAGCAGCTACGGACTAGCCGGAGATACGCAGTATTTT	CASSYGLAGDTQYF	TRBD2	TRBV7-2	TRBJ2-3	many
TGTGCCAGCAGCCCCCGGCGGGGGACGGTGGACTATGGCTACACCTTC	CASSPRRGTVDYGYTF	-	TRBV7-2	TRBJ1-2	-
TGTGCCCCCAAAACAGACTACGAGCAGTACTTC	CAPKTDYEQYF	-	TRBV10-3	TRBJ2-7	few
TGTGCCAGCAGCCAAGGGACTAGCGTGGGTTCCTACGAGCAGTACTTC	CASSQGTSVGSYEQYF	TRBD2	TRBV28	TRBJ2-7	-
TGTGCCAGCAGCTTCGGGGGAGGGATCGAGCAGTACTTC	CASSFGGGIEQYF	TRBD2	TRBV7-9	TRBJ2-7	few
TGTGCCAGCAGCTTATCGACAGGGGATGGGGCCAACGTCCTGACTTTC	CASSLSTGDGANVLTF	TRBD1	TRBV7-6	TRBJ2-6	few
TGTGCCAGCAGCTCGTTGGGACAGGTGAACACTGAAGCTTTCTTT	CASSSLGQVNTEAFF	TRBD1	TRBV5-6	TRBJ1-1	once
TGTGCCAGCAGTGTCCCGGGACAGAGGCACACTGAAGCTTTCTTT	CASSVPGQRHTEAFF	TRBD1	TRBV6-1	TRBJ1-1	-
TGCAGTGCTAGAGTTCAAAGGGCGACTGAAGCTTTCTTT	CSARVQRATEAFF	-	TRBV20-1	TRBJ1-1	few
TGCAGCGCCCAGCGGGAGCTGAACACCGGGGAGCTGTTTTTT	CSAQRELNTGELFF	TRBD2	TRBV29-1	TRBJ2-2	-
TGTGCCAGCAGCGTAGGGCTAACGAGCTCACCCCTCCACTTT	CASSVGLTSSPLHF	-	TRBV9	TRBJ1-6	once
TGTGCCACCAGTGATTCCCTTAGCGGGCGGCCCCAGTTCTTC	CATSDSLSGRPQFF	TRBD2	TRBV24-1	TRBJ2-1	-
TGTGCCAGCAGCTTAGAGGAGGTCGAGCAGTACTTC	CASSLEEVEQYF	-	TRBV7-9	TRBJ2-7	-
TGTGCCAGCAGCTTAGCTGCGAAAGAGACCCAGTACTTC	CASSLAAKETQYF	-	TRBV7-6	TRBJ2-5	-
TGTGCCAGCAGCTTAGACTACCCCGGGGAGCTGTTTTTT	CASSLDYPGELFF	-	TRBV7-2	TRBJ2-2	-
TGTGCCAGCAGTTCGATGGGACGAAACTCTGGGGCCAACGTCCTGACTTTC	CASSSMGRNSGANVLTF	-	TRBV28	TRBJ2-6	-
TGTGCCAGCAGCTTAGAAGCGGGAGAGGACAATGAGCAGTTCTTC	CASSLEAGEDNEQFF	TRBD2	TRBV7-6	TRBJ2-1	few
TGTGCCAGCAGGGCGGCGAACACAGATACGCAGTATTTT	CASRAANTDTQYF	-	TRBV28	TRBJ2-3	many
TGTGCCAGCAGCGTAGACAATGAGCAGTTCTTC	CASSVDNEQFF	-	TRBV9	TRBJ2-1	-
TGTGCCAGCAGCTTAGTTGGGGGGGGTCAAGAGACCCAGTACTTC	CASSLVGGGQETQYF	TRBD2	TRBV7-2	TRBJ2-5	many
TGTGCCAGCAGCTTACCGGGACAGGGGCCATATAGCAATCAGCCCCAGCATTTT	CASSLPGQGPYSNQPQHF	TRBD1	TRBV7-8	TRBJ1-5	-
TGCAGTGCCCTACAGGGCGCCGGGGAGCTGTTTTTT	CSALQGAGELFF	-	TRBV20-1	TRBJ2-2	few
TGTGCCAGCAGCTTGGAAAGGGGGCTGAACACCGGGGAGCTGTTTTTT	CASSLERGLNTGELFF	TRBD1	TRBV5-8	TRBJ2-2	few
TGTGCCAGCAGTCTGTCCCCCCCTCTCTCTGGAAACACCATATATTTT	CASSLSPPLSGNTIYF	-	TRBV28	TRBJ1-3	few
TGTGCCAGCAGCAGACTCCCCTACGAGCAGTACTTC	CASSRLPYEQYF	-	TRBV28	TRBJ2-7	-
TGCAGCGTTGAAGGTCCCAAAAACATTCAGTACTTC	CSVEGPKNIQYF	-	TRBV29-1	TRBJ2-4	few
TGTGCCAGCAGCTTCCCAGGGAAAGAGACCCAGTACTTC	CASSFPGKETQYF	-	TRBV7-2	TRBJ2-5	few
TGTGCCAGCAGCCATGACGCGGGCGTCTACAATGAGCAGTTCTTC	CASSHDAGVYNEQFF	-	TRBV4-2	TRBJ2-1	-
TGTGCCAGCAGTCGGGGGAGCACAGATACGCAGTATTTT	CASSRGSTDTQYF	-	TRBV12-3/TRBV12-4	TRBJ2-3	few
TGTGCCAGCAGTTTATGGAGGGGAGGACAAGAGACCCAGTACTTC	CASSLWRGGQETQYF	-	TRBV28	TRBJ2-5	many
TGCGCCAGCAGTCAAAGGACTAGCGGGGGATCCTACAATGAGCAGTTCTTC	CASSQRTSGGSYNEQFF	TRBD2	TRBV5-1	TRBJ2-1	-
TGTGCCAGCACCCGGACAGGGAATAATTCACCCCTCCACTTT	CASTRTGNNSPLHF	TRBD1	TRBV7-2	TRBJ1-6	-
TGCAGTGCTTACAGCTATGGCTACACCTTC	CSAYSYGYTF	-	TRBV20-1	TRBJ1-2	-
TGTGCCAGCAGCTTAGACAGGAGGCAGTACTTC	CASSLDRRQYF	-	TRBV7-9	TRBJ2-7	many
TGTGCCAGCAGTGAAACTAGCGGCACAGATACGCAGTATTTT	CASSETSGTDTQYF	TRBD2	TRBV6-1	TRBJ2-3	few
TGTGCCAGCAGCTCCCCAGGGATCTATGGCTACACCTTC	CASSSPGIYGYTF	-	TRBV7-6	TRBJ1-2	-
TGTGCCAGCAAGAGACAGGGCCCCAGCAACGAGCAGTACTTC	CASKRQGPSNEQYF	TRBD1	TRBV5-4	TRBJ2-7	-
TGTGCCAGCAGTGAATCCCAGCTCAATCAGCCCCAGCATTTT	CASSESQLNQPQHF	-	TRBV25-1	TRBJ1-5	-
TGCGCCAGCATGCTAGCGGGAGGCTCGAGCTCCTACGAGCAGTACTTC	CASMLAGGSSSYEQYF	TRBD2	TRBV5-1	TRBJ2-7	-
TGTGCCAGCAGTAAGACAGGGCCCCAGCATTTT	CASSKTGPQHF	-	TRBV28	TRBJ1-5	many
TGTGCCAGCAGCCCAAATCCTGGATGGCAGACCCATGGCTACACCTTC	CASSPNPGWQTHGYTF	-	TRBV7-2	TRBJ1-2	many
TGTGCCAGCAGGAGACGATGGACTAGAGCCTACAATGAGCAGTTCTTC	CASRRRWTRAYNEQFF	TRBD2	TRBV28	TRBJ2-1	many
TGCGCCAGCAGCCAAGATCAGGGGGCGAACTCACCCCTCCACTTT	CASSQDQGANSPLHF	TRBD1	TRBV4-1	TRBJ1-6	few
TGCAGCGTTGACAGTGGGGCCAACGTCCTGACTTTC	CSVDSGANVLTF	-	TRBV29-1	TRBJ2-6	few
TGTGCCAGCAGCTTAGATCCCGGAACAGGAGGGACCCAGTACTTC	CASSLDPGTGGTQYF	-	TRBV11-2	TRBJ2-5	-
TGTGCCAGCAGTTCGACGGAGGTGGGGGAGCAGTACTTC	CASSSTEVGEQYF	-	TRBV12-3/TRBV12-4	TRBJ2-7	-
TGTGCCAGCAATGATTTCGGGACAGGCTTCACCGGGGAGCTGTTTTTT	CASNDFGTGFTGELFF	TRBD1	TRBV2	TRBJ2-2	once
TGTGCCAGCAGTTTAAAAGCGGGAGGGGATAAGTTCTTC	CASSLKAGGDKFF	TRBD2	TRBV28	TRBJ2-1	many
TGTGCCAGCAGCGGCCTTGGGACAGGCACCGGGGAGCTGTTTTTT	CASSGLGTGTGELFF	TRBD1	TRBV11-1	TRBJ2-2	many
TGTGCCAGCAGCCTGGGACAGGAAATTGGGGCTAATGAAAAACTGTTTTTT	CASSLGQEIGANEKLFF	TRBD1	TRBV7-9	TRBJ1-4	-